This note documents a single T cell receptor (beta chain) sequence. Its antigen remains unknown. This sample stems from a study of long-term antiretroviral therapy in people with HIV. This was the immunoSEQ v3.0 assay at survey level. Only in-frame clones appear in the TCRdb table, and some are missing; sequencing was by immunoSEQ multiplex PCR. This sample has roughly 42,000 clones; approximately 85% occur once, and the top ten carry about 6%. Researchers secured at least one pre-ART and at least two post-ART PBMC samples from each donor. Between the trimmed V and J ends, which lost 3 bases and 4 bases, there was a span of 21 bases. The CDR3 length is 17 residues. The germline CDR1 and CDR2 sequences are LNHDA and SQIVND (reference sequence). General study points: From the mid-2000s to the late 2010s, blood was obtained, possibly while participants received older ART regimens.

This clonotype was sampled from a woman aged 45-65 years with HIV. Sequenced material: unsorted PBMCs, taken 3.1 years after starting antiretroviral therapy. This chain uses TRBV19 with TRBJ1-2; tentatively, D is TRBD1 (5 bases). Written as DNA, the CDR3 is TGTGCCAGTAGTATCTCCGGGGCGGCCGGAACACCCTATGGCTACACCTTC. Translating gives CASSISGAAGTPYGYTF.